The text below deals with one T cell receptor (beta chain). Antigen: not known. Specified treatment: approximately 18 received Ad26.COV2.S at low or high dose, single or two shots; 5 received placebo; per-sample allocation not given. Sampling occurred on day 63 after the first vaccine or placebo injection. The source of the sample is a study of Ad26.COV2.S vaccination and SARS-CoV-2 variants. Study at large: By the intramuscular route, Ad26.COV2.S was given once, or twice 56 days apart.

Notes on the study in general: Measures of TCR breadth and depth may have fallen short of total T cell responses. With respect to non-spike TCR breadth, vaccine and placebo recipients were similar. Spike-specific TCR breadth was greater in vaccine than placebo recipients.

Produced via immunoSEQ multiplex PCR; TCRdb's table is partial and in-frame only. The sample yields around 300,000 clones, under 90% seen once. The source was peripheral blood, collected in a trial of Ad26.COV2.S vaccine versus placebo. The TCR was taken from a person between 18 and 60 years old who received the Ad26.COV2.S COVID-19 vaccine or a placebo.

The CDR3 DNA is TGTGCCAGCAGTCTGGACTCTCCTGAAGCTTTCTTT. Protein product: CASSLDSPEAFF. The rearrangement uses TRBV11-2 and TRBJ1-1; D is uncertain. CDR1 and CDR2 (germline): SGHAT, FQNNGV. V lost 6 bases, J lost 6 bases, and 11 bases lay in between. This CDR3 contains 12 residues.